The 20 T cell receptor beta chains listed next were all sequenced from one sample in a study of blood T cell repertoires in COVID-19. The table came from immunoSEQ multiplex PCR; TCRdb's copy has only in-frame clones and leaves some out. The sample has roughly 320,000 clones; around 85% are singletons. Sequencing was performed on peripheral blood. Source of these receptors: a human donor in a cohort sampled during active COVID-19.

The rearrangement links TRBV19 to TRBJ2-2; D is unresolved. The CDR3 covers 14 residues. V lost 1 base and J lost 6, with 9 bases in between. Germline CDR1 and CDR2: LNHDA and SQIVND (reference sequence). The CDR3 coding sequence is TGTGCCAGTAGTATAGTGGCGGCGGCCGGGGAGCTGTTTTTT. Protein product: CASSIVAAAGELFF.

The genes are TRBV25-1 and TRBJ2-2; 9 bases agree with TRBD1. The J segment lost 1 base and the V segment lost 7 bases, leaving 1 base of the junction unmatched. CDR1 and CDR2 from the germline V gene are MGHDK and SYGVNS. There are 14 residues in the CDR3. The CDR3 spells CASKGQGNTGELFF. The CDR3 DNA reads TGTGCCAGCAAGGGACAGGGGAACACCGGGGAGCTGTTTTTT. Full variable domain (remainder filled in from reference TRBV25-1 and TRBJ2-2): EADIYQTPRYLVIGTGKKITLECSQTMGHDKMYWYQQDPGMELHLIHYSYGVNSTEKGDLSSESTVSRIRTEHFPLTLESARPSHTSQYLCASKGQGNTGELFFGEGSRLTVL.

This chain links TRBV18 with TRBJ1-2; 8 bases match TRBD1. The CDR3 has 15 residues. Germline V gene data show CDR1 as KGHSH and CDR2 as LQKENI. V lost 3 bases and J lost 6; bases outside the gene matches: 9. This CDR3 reads CASSPLTGVRDGYTF. The CDR3 DNA sequence: TGTGCCAGCTCACCGTTGACAGGGGTAAGGGATGGCTACACCTTC.

The chain uses TRBV4-1 and TRBJ1-1; D remains unclear. The CDR3 sequence is 15 residues long. Germline CDR1 and CDR2: MGHRA and YSYEKL. V was clipped by 3 bases and J by 8 bases, with 19 bases between them. CDR3 sequence (DNA): TGCGCCAGCAGCCAGGTCGGGAGACTTGGACGCGAAGCTTTCTTT. Translation gives CASSQVGRLGREAFF.

CDR3 DNA sequence: TGTGCCACCAGCAGAGAAACTCCGGGACAGGGAGCCGAAGCTTTCTTT. Translation gives CATSRETPGQGAEAFF. The genes are TRBV15 and TRBJ1-1, with 9 nucleotides matching TRBD1. The CDR3 is 16 residues long. Unmatched junction bases numbered 10, after V lost 0 bases and J lost 8 bases. In germline, CDR1 is LNHNV, CDR2 YYDKDF (reference sequence).

The chain couples TRBV10-3 to TRBJ2-7; 7 bases align to TRBD1. CDR3 length equals 15 residues. Trimming at V came to 6 bases and at J to 2 bases, leaving 10 bases not matched to a gene. Germline loops: CDR1 ENHRY, CDR2 SYGVKD. CDR3 region: CAIRDHGQDAYEQYF. In DNA, the CDR3 is TGTGCCATCAGGGACCACGGACAGGACGCCTACGAGCAGTACTTC.

This clone was counted a single time. The chain uses TRBV6-1 and TRBJ1-1; TRBD1 might be the D (6 bases). The germline V gene has CDR1 MNHNS and CDR2 SASEGT. Trimming cost V 2 bases and J 4 bases, with 11 bases left between them. CDR3 size: 14 residues. CDR3 in amino acids: CASSELARGTEAFF. CDR3 nucleotides: TGTGCCAGCAGTGAATTGGCCAGGGGCACTGAAGCTTTCTTT.

V gene TRBV19 combines with J gene TRBJ2-6; TRBD1 is a possible D gene (5 bases). In germline, CDR1 is LNHDA, CDR2 SQIVND (reference sequence). V lost 3 bases and J lost 0, with 9 bases in between. The CDR3 is 16 amino acids. The CDR3 region has the DNA TGTGCCAGTAGTATCAGGGCCAACTCTGGGGCCAACGTCCTGACTTTC. This codes for CASSIRANSGANVLTF.

The chain has TRBV15 and TRBJ1-3; a weak D match, TRBD1 (6 bases). Germline V gene data show CDR1 as LNHNV and CDR2 as YYDKDF (reference sequence). This CDR3 has 14 amino acids. Trimming pared 1 base from V and 2 bases from J, leaving 6 bases between. This chain's CDR3 is CATSRGTAGNTIYF. DNA for the CDR3: TGTGCCACCAGCAGAGGGACAGCTGGAAACACCATATATTTT.

The chain has TRBV30 and TRBJ1-3; D ambiguous. CDR1 and CDR2 (germline): GTSNPN, SVGIG (reference sequence). V shed 2 bases and J shed 8 bases, with 10 bases lying between them. The CDR3 contains 12 residues. CDR3 amino acids: CAWSMIGDTIYF. The DNA for the CDR3 is TGTGCCTGGAGTATGATCGGGGACACCATATATTTT.

The CDR3 DNA sequence: TGCAGTGCTAGGACGGGGGAGTTGTATTTT. Protein: CSARTGELYF. V usage is TRBV20-1 and J usage is TRBJ2-3; possible D gene TRBD2, 6 bases. Trimming removed 3 bases from V and 14 bases from J, with 12 bases in between. Germline CDR1 DFQATT, CDR2 SNEGSKA (reference sequence). This CDR3 is built from 10 residues.

CDR3 nucleotides: TGTGCCTGGACAGGGCAAAGCTCCTACGAGCAGTACTTC. Amino acid sequence: CAWTGQSSYEQYF. This chain joins TRBV30 and TRBJ2-7; possible D gene TRBD1, 5 bases. CDR3 length: 13 amino acids. CDR1 and CDR2 from the germline V gene are GTSNPN and SVGIG (reference sequence). The V end was cut by 4 bases, the J end by 0 bases, with 10 bases between.

The chain is built from TRBV3-1 (or the pseudogene TRBV3-2) and TRBJ2-4, with D perhaps matching TRBD1 (6 bases). CDR3 size: 14 residues. With 4 bases removed from V and 10 bases from J, the gap between germline ends came to 17 bases. Germline V gene data show CDR1 as LGHDT and CDR2 as YNNKEL (reference sequence). CDR3 protein: CASSPRGLLSIQYF. CDR3 in DNA: TGTGCCAGCAGCCCCAGGGGTTTATTATCAATTCAGTACTTC.

The chain links TRBV5-6 to TRBJ1-5; no clear D gene. This CDR3 contains 15 residues. The V and J ends lost 0 bases and 0 bases respectively, with 7 bases between them. The V gene's germline CDR1 is SGHDT and CDR2 YYEEEE. For the CDR3, the DNA is TGTGCCAGCAGCTTGGCCGGTAATAGCAATCAGCCCCAGCATTTT. This translates into CASSLAGNSNQPQHF.

The rearrangement links TRBV19 to TRBJ2-1; 9 positions match TRBD2. With V trimmed by 6 bases and J by 0 bases, 9 bases remained unmatched. CDR1 and CDR2 from the germline V gene are LNHDA and SQIVND (reference sequence). CDR3 length: 17 amino acids. The chain's CDR3 is CASSSAGGPRSYNEQFF. In DNA form, the CDR3 reads TGTGCCAGTAGCTCCGCGGGGGGGCCCCGCTCCTACAATGAGCAGTTCTTC.

This clone was counted between two and nine times. This chain connects TRBV11-2 to TRBJ1-1; D may be TRBD1 (5 bases). CDR1 SGHAT and CDR2 FQNNGV come from the germline V gene. The CDR3 is 15 residues long. Trimming took off 3 bases at V and 3 bases at J, with 14 bases between the two ends. CDR3 DNA: TGTGCCAGCAGCTTCAGAGAGGGAGGGGACACTGAAGCTTTCTTT. Translated, it gives CASSFREGGDTEAFF.

The chain carries TRBV7-9 and TRBJ1-1; a weak D match, TRBD1 (6 bases). In germline, CDR1 is SEHNR, CDR2 FQNEAQ (reference sequence). Between the trimmed V and J ends, which lost 7 bases and 6 bases, there was a span of 12 bases. This CDR3 is built from 12 residues. The CDR3 loop is CASTRTGSEAFF. CDR3 bases: TGTGCCAGCACCCGTACAGGGTCTGAAGCTTTCTTT.

The CDR3 DNA follows: TGTGCCAGCTCATCCCCAGCAGGTGACTACACCTTC. Protein product: CASSSPAGDYTF. The J gene is TRBJ1-2, the V gene TRBV18; D call uncertain. This CDR3 region has 12 residues. Trimming removed 5 bases from V and 10 bases from J, with 14 bases in between. Per the germline V gene, CDR1 is KGHSH and CDR2 is LQKENI.

This clone was seen a few times. The V gene is TRBV5-1, the J gene TRBJ1-6; D is uncertain. The V end was cut by 4 bases, the J end by 7 bases, with 21 bases between. The germline gives CDR1 SGHRS, CDR2 YFSETQ. This CDR3 has 17 residues. CDR3 nucleotide sequence: TGCGCCAGCAGCGCGCTCGGGTATAGCCCTCCAAATTCACCCCTCCACTTT. Amino acid sequence: CASSALGYSPPNSPLHF.

The gene calls are TRBV5-1 and TRBJ2-4; 7 bases align to TRBD2. The trim removed 4 bases at V and 6 bases at J, leaving 7 bases unmatched. Per the germline V gene, CDR1 is SGHRS and CDR2 is YFSETQ. This CDR3 has 14 residues. Written as DNA, the CDR3 is TGCGCCAGCAGCGACCGGGACTACTTAAACATTCAGTACTTC. Translation: CASSDRDYLNIQYF.